The clone carrying this T cell receptor beta chain came up many times. As yet, its antigen is unknown. This entry is derived from a study of molecular identifiers for immune sequencing clone quantification. V was cut by 5 bases and J by 3 bases, with 18 bases left in between. Germline V gene data show CDR1 as MDHEN and CDR2 as SYDVKM. The CDR3 consists of 16 residues. Notes on the study in general: Highly expanded clone sizes could be underestimated by identical TCR molecules that share a barcode.

Previously reported methods and listed TCR primers produced the bulk TCR libraries. Each CDR3 protein is one row after TCRdb ran MiXCR on the PCR reads. The sample records a few hundred thousand distinct CDR3 sequences, about a fifth being singletons. Material for sequencing was naive CD8+ T cells from blood, with Jurkat cell RNA spiked in. The subset is: FACS-sorted CD8+CD4-CCR7+CD45RA+ naive T cells. This chain uses TRBV28 with TRBJ2-3; tentatively, D is TRBD2 (6 bases). This sequence was found in a human donor in good health. Some libraries in this study had Jurkat cell RNA spiked in. The CDR3 coding sequence is TGTGCCAGCAGTCCCTCTCCGGGAGTTGGGACAGATACGCAGTATTTT. Its protein product is CASSPSPGVGTDTQYF.